The 10 T cell receptor beta chains reported below all come from one sample, sequenced in a study of glioma-infiltrating T cells. Amplification of TCR alpha and beta CDR3 regions from RNA used iRepertoire nested multiplex PCR. TCRdb ran MiXCR on the multiplex PCR reads and lists one entry per CDR3 protein. The sample lists over 80,000 distinct CDR3 sequences, roughly 39% occurring once. The sample taken for sequencing was glioma tissue, nonneoplastic brain tissue, or PBMCs (not recorded which). These receptors all come from a human donor with low-grade glioma or glioblastoma, undergoing nonglioma brain surgery, or in good health (not recorded which).

On this clonotype itself: This may arise from a read error, as a much more abundant clone is one base away. Written as DNA, the CDR3 is TGTGCCTGGACAGGGGTAGGGGAGGCCCAGTACTTC. Translation gives CAWTGVGEAQYF. The gene calls are TRBV30 and TRBJ2-5; perhaps D is TRBD1 or TRBD2 (6 bases each). Looked up from germline, CDR1 is GTSNPN and CDR2 is SVGIG (reference sequence). CDR3 size: 12 residues. V was pared by 4 bases and J by 9 bases, with 15 bases between.

This clonotype was counted at least ten times. The chain carries TRBV20-1 and TRBJ2-3; perhaps TRBD2 as D (5 bases). The V gene lost 5 bases and the J gene lost 4 bases, with 28 bases spanning the gap. In germline, CDR1 is DFQATT, CDR2 SNEGSKA (reference sequence). The length of the CDR3 is 18 residues. Here the CDR3 reads CSAEEAGRRLGAADTQYF. The CDR3, as DNA: TGCAGTGCTGAGGAGGCAGGACGGCGTTTGGGAGCCGCAGATACGCAGTATTTT.

Regarding this clonotype: A read error may explain this, as a much larger clone is one base away. This sequence joins TRBV14 and TRBJ1-1; D may be TRBD1 (5 bases). The CDR3 spans 18 residues. V lost 1 base to trimming and J lost 2 bases, with 20 bases between them. Germline loops: CDR1 SGHDN, CDR2 FVKESK. The CDR3 nucleotides are TGTGCCAGCAGCCAAGGGGAAAGACAGATAGGGATTAACACTGAAGCTTTCTTT. Translation: CASSQGERQIGINTEAFF.

On this clonotype itself: Compared with germline, one end of the junction differs, possibly owing to a read error. The CDR3 DNA reads TGCAGTGCAGGGGATGGAAGCACCGAAGCTTCCTTT. It yields the protein CSAGDGSTEASF. This chain connects TRBV20-1 to TRBJ1-1; a weak D match, TRBD1 (5 bases). Germline V gene lookup returns CDR1 DFQATT and CDR2 SNEGSKA (reference sequence). This CDR3 comprises 12 residues.

Of note for this clonotype: This may stem from a read error, because a much larger clone lies one nucleotide away. The chain recombines TRBV14 with TRBJ2-1; TRBD1 matches at 7 bases. This CDR3 comprises 15 residues. Germline loops: CDR1 SGHDN, CDR2 FVKESK. V lost 3 bases and J lost 7; bases outside the gene matches: 9. As DNA, the CDR3 is TGTGCCAGCAGCCACTTGGGACAGAGGTTTAATGAGCAGTTCTTC. This sequence encodes CASSHLGQRFNEQFF.

A remark on this clonotype: The CDR3 ends on some other residue instead of the conserved phenylalanine or tryptophan, so this is likely a read error. The chain links TRBV15 to TRBJ2-4; possibly TRBD1 for D (6 bases). V gave up 3 bases and J gave up 5 bases, with 20 bases separating them. Per the germline V gene, CDR1 is LNHNV and CDR2 is YYDKDF (reference sequence). The CDR3 length is 17 residues. The CDR3 is CATSRGRDTVRENIQYS. The CDR3 DNA is TGTGCCACCAGCAGGGGCCGGGACACGGTCAGGGAAAACATTCAGTACTCC.

This clonotype was recorded once. This may come from a read error, since a much larger clone is one base off. The chain couples TRBV29-1 to TRBJ1-1, with D perhaps TRBD1 (5 bases). Germline assignment: CDR1 SQVTM and CDR2 ANQGSEA. V lost 7 bases and J 4 bases, leaving 13 bases between the germline ends. The CDR3 runs to 12 residues. The CDR3 sequence is CSEGDFGTEAFF. The DNA of the CDR3 is TGCAGCGAAGGGGATTTTGGCACTGAAGCTTTCTTT.

This clonotype was picked up many times. The rearrangement uses TRBV6-1 and TRBJ2-6; no clear D gene. Trimming pared 5 bases from V and 1 base from J, leaving 24 bases between. CDR1 is MNHNS, CDR2 SASEGT, per germline. CDR3 size: 20 residues. The CDR3 coding sequence is TGTGCCAGCAGTCGGCTCCGGGCCGAATCCCAAAGGTCTGGGGCCAACGTCCTGACTTTC. Its protein product is CASSRLRAESQRSGANVLTF.

Comment on this clonotype: A clone one base away is much larger, so this may be a read error. The chain couples TRBV5-4 to TRBJ1-4, with TRBD1 as a possible D gene (6 bases). Per germline, CDR1 SGHNT and CDR2 YYREEE (reference sequence). This CDR3 spans 14 amino acids. The germline V and J ends were trimmed by 4 bases and 4 bases, with 11 bases remaining between them. For the CDR3, the DNA is TGTGCCAGCAGCGTACAGGGAGATAATGAAAAACTGTTTTTT. Translation: CASSVQGDNEKLFF.

This clonotype was detected many times. The chain employs TRBV19 and TRBJ1-1, with TRBD1 as a possible D gene (6 bases). CDR1 and CDR2 (germline): LNHDA, SQIVND (reference sequence). The CDR3 length is 13 residues. V was cut by 7 bases and J by 1 base, with 10 bases left in between. In nucleotides, the CDR3 is TGTGCCAGTAACAGGGTCGGGAACACTGAAGCTTTCTTT. Amino acid sequence: CASNRVGNTEAFF.